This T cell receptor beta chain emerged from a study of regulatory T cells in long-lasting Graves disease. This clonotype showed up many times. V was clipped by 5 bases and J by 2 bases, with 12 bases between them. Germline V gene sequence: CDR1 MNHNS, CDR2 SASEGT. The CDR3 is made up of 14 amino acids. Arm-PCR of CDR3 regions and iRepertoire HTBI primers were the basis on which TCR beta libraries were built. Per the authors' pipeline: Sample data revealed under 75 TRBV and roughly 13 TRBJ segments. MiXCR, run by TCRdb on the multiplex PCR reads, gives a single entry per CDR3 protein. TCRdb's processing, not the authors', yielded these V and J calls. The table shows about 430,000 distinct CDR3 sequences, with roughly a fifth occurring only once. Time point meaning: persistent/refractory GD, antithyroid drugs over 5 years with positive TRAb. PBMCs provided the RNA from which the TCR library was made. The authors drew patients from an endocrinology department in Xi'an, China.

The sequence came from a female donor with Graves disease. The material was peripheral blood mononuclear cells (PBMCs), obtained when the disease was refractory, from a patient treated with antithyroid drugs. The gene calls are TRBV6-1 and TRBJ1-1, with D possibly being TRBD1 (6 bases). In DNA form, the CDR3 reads TGTGCCAGCAGTACGGGACAAACAAACACTGAAGCTTTCTTT. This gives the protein CASSTGQTNTEAFF.